This T cell receptor beta chain appears in the sequencing data of a study of T cells in Graves' hyperthyroidism and ophthalmopathy. Study findings and constraints: Blood samples included most of the expanded thyroid clonotypes exceeding 0.001.

RNA transcripts provided the source from which TCR beta CDR3 regions were amplified. First-round RT-PCR targeting the TCR CDR3 was performed with the HTBI primer set. TCRdb redid the calling of the multiplex PCR reads with MiXCR, one entry per CDR3 protein. The sample comprises 400,000 to 600,000 distinct CDR3 sequences, about 20% of which are singletons, and about 25% rests with the top ten. This clonotype was counted at least ten times. Its target is not known. Deletions cut 3 bases from V and 1 base from J, with 10 bases between. The CDR3 is 15 amino acids. The clonotype originates from a man in his late teens or twenties with Graves' hyperthyroidism. This chain connects TRBV12-3 or TRBV12-4 to TRBJ1-5, with D uncertain. Sequenced: blood. The CDR3 bases are TGTGCCAGCAGTTTCACGGGTGAGAGCAATCAGCCCCAGCATTTT. This sequence encodes CASSFTGESNQPQHF.